The clone carrying this TCR beta chain was found many times. Its antigen remains unidentified. This record belongs to a study of regulatory T cells in long-lasting Graves disease. The time point is: newly diagnosed GD, antithyroid drugs for less than 3 months. Generation of the TCR library employed RNA extracted from PBMCs. Study-wide results and limits: Having few samples may have compromised the accuracy.

Arm-PCR of CDR3 regions with iRepertoire HTBI primers generated TCR beta libraries. Each CDR3 protein gets one entry after TCRdb re-called the multiplex PCR reads with MiXCR. The sample has 600,000 to 650,000 distinct CDR3 sequences; around 15% are singletons. These same data were also listed under a study on T cells in Graves' hyperthyroidism and ophthalmopathy. As reported in that work: Disease duration under 2 months; hyperthyroidism patients were aged 18 to 65. The TCR CDR3 was amplified in a first-round RT-PCR using the HTBI primer set.

This TCR came from a woman in her 30s with Graves disease. The sample consisted of peripheral blood mononuclear cells (PBMCs), taken at new diagnosis, from a patient treated with antithyroid drugs.

CDR3 DNA sequence: TGTGCCAGCAGTTTCGAGGGGGCGGTTCAGCCCCAGCATTTT. Amino acid sequence: CASSFEGAVQPQHF. J is TRBJ1-5 and V is TRBV12-3 or TRBV12-4; TRBD1 aligns across 7 bases. V trimming: 3 bases; J trimming: 6 bases; junction bases outside the gene matches: 5. This CDR3 is 14 amino acids long.